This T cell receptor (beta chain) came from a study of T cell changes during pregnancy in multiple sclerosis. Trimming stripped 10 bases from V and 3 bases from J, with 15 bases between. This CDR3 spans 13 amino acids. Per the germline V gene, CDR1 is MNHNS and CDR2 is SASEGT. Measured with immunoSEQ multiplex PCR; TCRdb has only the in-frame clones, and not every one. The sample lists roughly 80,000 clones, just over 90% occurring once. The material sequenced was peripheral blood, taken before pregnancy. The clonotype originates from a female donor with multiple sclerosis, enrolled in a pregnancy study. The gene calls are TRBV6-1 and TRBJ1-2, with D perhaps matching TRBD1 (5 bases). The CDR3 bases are TGTGCCACTCGGCGGAGGGGCGACTATGGCTACACCTTC. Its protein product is CATRRRGDYGYTF.